This TCR beta chain was profiled in a study of T cell repertoires in cytomegalovirus infection. Study at large: Matching HLA type and CMV infection were both indicated by public TCR beta signatures.

With regard to this clonotype: Its matching antigen is unknown.

Trimming cost V 4 bases and J 4 bases; bases outside gene matches: 11. The germline V gene encodes CDR1 MNHEY and CDR2 SVGEGT. The CDR3 consists of 16 residues. Study results and limitations: It was HLA-C-restricted CMV-specific TCR beta clonotypes that dominated the response ex vivo. Frequencies of public TCR beta families were cumulated, and this identified carriers of CMV plus the relevant HLA.

TCRdb called the reads again in MiXCR, with one record for every CDR3 protein. The table lists around 530,000 distinct CDR3 sequences, about 26% of them singletons. The receptor's source is a human donor in good health (CMV status not recorded). Some clones in this sample may be carry-over from other donors' samples. Source material: PBMCs. V is TRBV6-2 or TRBV6-3 and J is TRBJ2-7; TRBD2 matches at 9 bases. The CDR3 spells CASSFPGFSGSYEQYF. The CDR3 DNA follows: TGTGCCAGCAGTTTTCCCGGTTTTAGCGGGAGTTACGAGCAGTACTTC.